Below, 20 T cell receptor beta chains from the same sample are listed, as sequenced in a study of siplizumab effects on memory and regulatory T cells. The method was immunoSEQ multiplex PCR; TCRdb's version includes in-frame clones alone and lacks a portion of them. The table lists some 62,000 clones, 75% to 90% of them singletons. Sequenced: memory CD4+ T cells sorted from blood. The receptor set was obtained from a human donor in good health.

This clone occurred a few times. V gene TRBV5-1 combines with J gene TRBJ2-5, with 7 bases that match TRBD2. This CDR3 contains 16 residues. With V trimmed by 3 bases and J by 5 bases, 13 bases remained unmatched. Germline CDR1 SGHRS, CDR2 YFSETQ. CDR3 DNA sequence: TGCGCCAGCAGCTCGTCCCTGACTAGCAAATCGGAGACCCAGTACTTC. Translated, it gives CASSSSLTSKSETQYF.

The gene calls are TRBV18 and TRBJ2-2, with D tentatively TRBD1 (5 bases). CDR3 length: 16 residues. Trimming pared 2 bases from V and 1 base from J, leaving 11 bases between. Germline-derived CDR1 and CDR2 are KGHSH and LQKENI. The chain's CDR3 is CASSPANTGNTGELFF. CDR3 DNA sequence: TGTGCCAGCTCACCAGCTAATACAGGGAACACCGGGGAGCTGTTTTTT.

The V gene is TRBV28, the J gene TRBJ2-5; 8 nucleotides match TRBD1. The CDR3 has 16 amino acids. With 2 bases clipped from V and 0 bases from J, the junction kept 5 bases outside the gene matches. Germline CDR1 is MDHEN and CDR2 is SYDVKM. CDR3 protein: CASSLNPTGDQETQYF. In nucleotides, the CDR3 is TGTGCCAGCAGTTTAAACCCGACAGGGGACCAAGAGACCCAGTACTTC.

V gene TRBV10-3 combines with J gene TRBJ1-1; a possible D gene is TRBD1 (5 bases). The CDR3 is 13 residues long. Trimming removed 4 bases at V and 4 bases at J, with 10 bases between. Per germline, CDR1 ENHRY and CDR2 SYGVKD. The CDR3 DNA sequence: TGTGCCATCAGTGGAGTGGGGGTCACTGAAGCTTTCTTT. Its protein is CAISGVGVTEAFF.

The J gene is TRBJ2-1, the V gene TRBV9; D is unresolved. This CDR3 contains 15 residues. V was trimmed by 3 bases and J by 3 bases, leaving 13 bases between them. CDR1 SGDLS and CDR2 YYNGEE come from the germline V gene. The CDR3 loop reads CASSEGNSFYNEQFF. The CDR3 coding sequence is TGTGCCAGCAGCGAGGGTAATTCGTTCTACAATGAGCAGTTCTTC.

This clone was seen many times. The chain employs TRBV5-1 and TRBJ1-6; D is undetermined. CDR3 size: 17 residues. Trimming removed 0 bases from V and 11 bases from J, with 21 bases in between. The germline V gene has CDR1 SGHRS and CDR2 YFSETQ. The CDR3 nucleotides read TGCGCCAGCAGCTTGGCGTTGGACCTCCTGTTTCCTACACCCCTCCACTTT. Its translation is CASSLALDLLFPTPLHF.

The rearrangement joins TRBV7-2 to TRBJ2-6; no clear D. The length of the CDR3 is 15 residues. V lost 8 bases, J lost 4 bases, and 15 bases lay in between. CDR1 SGHTA and CDR2 FQGNSA come from the germline V gene. CDR3 coding DNA: TGTGCCAGCCACAAGAGTAACGTGGGGGCCAACGTCCTGACTTTC. Translated: CASHKSNVGANVLTF.

This chain uses TRBV27 with TRBJ1-6; D gene uncertain. Per the germline V gene, CDR1 is MNHEY and CDR2 is SMNVEV (reference sequence). This CDR3 comprises 15 residues. Deletions cut 2 bases from V and 0 bases from J, with 5 bases between. CDR3 coding DNA: TGTGCCAGCAGTTTACAGGCCTCCTATAATTCACCCCTCCACTTT. Protein sequence: CASSLQASYNSPLHF.

A note on this clone: Because it lacks the conserved phenylalanine or tryptophan at the end, this CDR3 is likely a read error. It is unclear where the CDR3 begins or ends on the DNA, so no DNA is shown, and the CDR3 is as TCRdb lists it. CDR3 in amino acids: CASHRDPYG. The rearrangement joins TRBV21-1 to TRBJ2-6; TRBD1, the table's D call, lacks a check against the DNA. TRBV21-1 is reported as a pseudogene. The CDR3 is 9 amino acids long, termini counted.

This chain connects TRBV9 to TRBJ1-6; D is possibly TRBD1 (5 bases). Looked up from germline, CDR1 is SGDLS and CDR2 is YYNGEE. V dropped 3 bases and J dropped 6 bases, with 10 bases sitting between them. The CDR3 extends over 14 amino acids. The CDR3 region is CASSAGLLNSPLHF. The CDR3 bases are TGTGCCAGCAGCGCGGGACTTCTTAATTCACCCCTCCACTTT.

V gene TRBV13 combines with J gene TRBJ2-5; a weak D match, TRBD1 (6 bases). Trimming took 3 bases from V and 4 from J, leaving 24 bases between them. Germline assignment: CDR1 PRHDT and CDR2 FYEKMQ (reference sequence). CDR3 length: 18 amino acids. The CDR3 nucleotides are TGTGCCAGCAGCTTTGGAGGCCCTCCGAGGGGGACACGAGAGACCCAGTACTTC. This sequence encodes CASSFGGPPRGTRETQYF.

V usage is TRBV4-1 and J usage is TRBJ2-7, with D possibly being TRBD2 (6 bases). Trimming pared 1 base from V and 2 bases from J, leaving 21 bases between. CDR1 is MGHRA and CDR2 is YSYEKL in the germline V gene. CDR3 size: 18 residues. As DNA, the CDR3 is TGCGCCAGCAGCCAAGTGGGGGGTCCACCCTTACCACCCTACGAGCAGTACTTC. Amino acids: CASSQVGGPPLPPYEQYF.

This clone was recorded a few times. The V and J genes are TRBV10-1 and TRBJ2-7; no clear D gene. In germline, CDR1 is WNHNN, CDR2 SYGVQD (reference sequence). CDR3 size: 14 residues. The germline V and J ends were trimmed by 3 bases and 0 bases, with 9 bases remaining between them. CDR3 loop: CASSDGLSSYEQYF. The CDR3 coding sequence is TGCGCCAGCAGTGACGGTCTTTCCTCCTACGAGCAGTACTTC.

This clone was observed at least ten times. The rearrangement links TRBV5-5 to TRBJ2-7; possibly TRBD2 for D (6 bases). Germline V gene lookup returns CDR1 SGHKS and CDR2 YYEKEE (reference sequence). V lost 1 base, J lost 2 bases, and 10 bases lay in between. The CDR3 totals 14 residues. Here the CDR3 DNA reads TGTGCCAGCAGCTTGTTCCGGACTACCTACGAGCAGTACTTC. It is translated as CASSLFRTTYEQYF.

The rearrangement uses TRBV28 and TRBJ1-2; D remains ambiguous. CDR1 and CDR2 from the germline V gene are MDHEN and SYDVKM. V was shortened by 2 bases and J by 5 bases, with 15 bases between the two germline ends. The CDR3 is 15 amino acids. The CDR3 loop reads CASSLNTKLGYGYTF. As DNA, the CDR3 is TGTGCCAGCAGTTTAAATACCAAGCTGGGATATGGCTACACCTTC.

The CDR3 loop is CASSLLGLGETQYF. The CDR3 bases are TGTGCCAGCAGCCTTCTTGGGTTAGGGGAGACCCAGTACTTC. V is TRBV2 and J is TRBJ2-5, with D unresolved. Trimming pared 6 bases from V and 5 bases from J, leaving 16 bases between. The CDR3 contains 14 residues. The germline gives CDR1 SNHLY, CDR2 FYNNEI.

The rearrangement links TRBV2 to TRBJ1-1, with D possibly being TRBD1 (6 bases). The CDR3 is made up of 12 amino acids. Germline assignment: CDR1 SNHLY and CDR2 FYNNEI. V was cut by 3 bases and J by 7 bases, with 9 bases left in between. CDR3 region: CASSETRGEAFF. Written as DNA, the CDR3 is TGTGCCAGCAGTGAGACCAGGGGTGAAGCTTTCTTT.

V usage is TRBV19 and J usage is TRBJ2-2, with D possibly matching TRBD2 (6 bases). Trimming took 1 base from V and 7 from J, leaving 7 bases between them. The CDR3 sequence is 13 residues long. Germline CDR1 reads LNHDA; CDR2 reads SQIVND (reference sequence). The chain's CDR3 is CASSIAGVGELFF. As DNA, the CDR3 is TGTGCCAGTAGTATAGCGGGAGTCGGGGAGCTGTTTTTT.

The V call is TRBV29-1, the J call TRBJ2-1; 7 bases are shared with TRBD1. CDR3 size: 12 residues. V dropped 3 bases and J dropped 6; count of bases not matched to a gene: 2. Germline CDR1 is SQVTM and CDR2 is ANQGSEA. The CDR3 DNA is TGCAGCGTTGATAACAGGGGCAATGAGCAGTTCTTC. Protein sequence: CSVDNRGNEQFF.

The CDR3 nucleotides read TGTGCCAGCAGCGGTCGGGGGACAGGGCTCACAGATACGCAGTATTTT. This sequence encodes CASSGRGTGLTDTQYF. J is TRBJ2-3 and V is TRBV7-9; 9 nucleotides line up with TRBD1. This CDR3 contains 16 residues. V trimming: 5 bases; J trimming: 2 bases; junction bases outside the gene matches: 8. Germline values: CDR1 SEHNR, CDR2 FQNEAQ (reference sequence).